This T cell receptor beta chain appears in the sequencing data of a study of T-cell memory formation after mild COVID-19. Whole-study results and caveats: CM and EM subsets held most contracting CD4+ clones; EMRA held CD8+ ones.

TCRdb called the 5' RACE reads again in MiXCR, with one record for every CDR3 protein. Counted here are 360,000 or so distinct CDR3 sequences, 25% to 30% occurring once; the ten biggest clones make up approximately 15%. Germline V gene sequence: CDR1 DFQATT, CDR2 SNEGSKA (reference sequence). This CDR3 contains 16 residues. V gave up 5 bases and J gave up 3 bases, with 20 bases separating them. Points on this clonotype: Antigen unknown.

Specimen: PBMCs or a T cell subset sorted from them (not recorded which). The genes are TRBV20-1 and TRBJ1-5; possible D gene TRBD1, 6 bases. The receptor comes from an adult woman who had mild COVID-19 (a few samples of this study predate the infection). Cell type and time point are not known. The CDR3: CSAGGSKPYFNQPQHF. The DNA for the CDR3 is TGCAGTGCTGGGGGCAGCAAACCATACTTCAATCAGCCCCAGCATTTT.